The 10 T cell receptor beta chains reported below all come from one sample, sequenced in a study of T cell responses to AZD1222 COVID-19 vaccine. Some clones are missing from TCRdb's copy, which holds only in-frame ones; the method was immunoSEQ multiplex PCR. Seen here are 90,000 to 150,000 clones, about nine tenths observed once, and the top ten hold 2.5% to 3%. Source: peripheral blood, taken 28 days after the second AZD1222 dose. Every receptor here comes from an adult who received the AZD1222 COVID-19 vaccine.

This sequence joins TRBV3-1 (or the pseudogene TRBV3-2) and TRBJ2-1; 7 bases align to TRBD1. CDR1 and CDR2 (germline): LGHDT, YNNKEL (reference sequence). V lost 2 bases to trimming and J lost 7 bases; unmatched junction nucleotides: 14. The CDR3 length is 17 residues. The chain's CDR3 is CASSQTTTGWVQNEQFF. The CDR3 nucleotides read TGTGCCAGCAGCCAAACCACGACAGGGTGGGTACAGAATGAGCAGTTCTTC.

Written as DNA, the CDR3 is TGTGCCACCAGTGATGGGCAGGCTGGGAGACACGAGCAGTACTTC. Encoded protein: CATSDGQAGRHEQYF. The V call is TRBV24-1, the J call TRBJ2-7, with D possibly being TRBD2 (5 bases). Trimming took off 3 bases at V and 5 bases at J, with 16 bases between the two ends. The CDR3 loop spans 15 amino acids. Germline V lookup: CDR1 KGHDR, CDR2 SFDVKD.

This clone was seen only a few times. The DNA for the CDR3 is TGTGCCAGCAGCACACAAGTTTTTGTGGGGGCCTACGAGCAGTACTTC. This codes for CASSTQVFVGAYEQYF. This sequence joins TRBV7-8 and TRBJ2-7; D may match TRBD1 or TRBD2 (5 bases each). The CDR3 has 16 amino acids. Germline lookup yields CDR1 SGHVS and CDR2 FQNEAQ. Deletions cut 5 bases from V and 2 bases from J, with 19 bases between. Complete variable domain (other parts from reference TRBV7-8 and TRBJ2-7): GAGVSQSPRYKVAKRGQDVALRCDPISGHVSLFWYQQALGQGPEFLTYFQNEAQLDKSGLPSDRFFAERPEGSVSTLKIQRTQQEDSAVYLCASSTQVFVGAYEQYFGPGTRLTVT.

As DNA, the CDR3 is TGTGCCAGCAGCCCGCAGGTGACAGATACGCAGTATTTT. This encodes CASSPQVTDTQYF. The V and J genes are TRBV5-4 and TRBJ2-3; D gene ambiguous. Germline CDR1 is SGHNT and CDR2 is YYREEE (reference sequence). Between the trimmed V and J ends, which lost 4 bases and 3 bases, there was a span of 9 bases. The CDR3 consists of 13 residues.

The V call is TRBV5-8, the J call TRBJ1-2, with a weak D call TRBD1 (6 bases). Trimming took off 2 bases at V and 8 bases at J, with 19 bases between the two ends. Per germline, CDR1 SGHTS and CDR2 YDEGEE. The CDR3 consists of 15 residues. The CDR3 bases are TGTGCCAGCAGCTTACCGCTGACAGGTCCCCCCGGCTACACCTTC. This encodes CASSLPLTGPPGYTF.

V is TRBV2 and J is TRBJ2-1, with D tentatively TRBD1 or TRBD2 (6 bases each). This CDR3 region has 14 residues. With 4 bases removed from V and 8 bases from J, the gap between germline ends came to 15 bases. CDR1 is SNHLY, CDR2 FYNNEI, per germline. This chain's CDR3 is CASSVARRGDEQFF. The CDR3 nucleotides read TGTGCCAGCAGTGTAGCCCGAAGGGGGGATGAGCAGTTCTTC.

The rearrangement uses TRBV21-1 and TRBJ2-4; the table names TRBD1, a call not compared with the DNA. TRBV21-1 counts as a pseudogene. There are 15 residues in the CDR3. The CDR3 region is CASTSTGEAKNIQYF. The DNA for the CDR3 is TGTGCCAGCACCTCCACAGGGGAAGCCAAAAACATTCAGTACTTC.

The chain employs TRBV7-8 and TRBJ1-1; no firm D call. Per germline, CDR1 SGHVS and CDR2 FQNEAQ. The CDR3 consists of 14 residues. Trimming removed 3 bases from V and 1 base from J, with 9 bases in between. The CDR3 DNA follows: TGTGCCAGCAGCTTGGGTTCGCCGAACACTGAAGCTTTCTTT. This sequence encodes CASSLGSPNTEAFF.

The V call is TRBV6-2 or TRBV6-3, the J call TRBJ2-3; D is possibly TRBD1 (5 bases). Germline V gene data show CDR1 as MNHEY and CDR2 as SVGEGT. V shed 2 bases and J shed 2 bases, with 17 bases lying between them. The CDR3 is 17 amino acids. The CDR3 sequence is CASSYPVDTPFTDTQYF. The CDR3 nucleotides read TGTGCCAGCAGTTACCCCGTGGACACGCCGTTCACAGATACGCAGTATTTT.

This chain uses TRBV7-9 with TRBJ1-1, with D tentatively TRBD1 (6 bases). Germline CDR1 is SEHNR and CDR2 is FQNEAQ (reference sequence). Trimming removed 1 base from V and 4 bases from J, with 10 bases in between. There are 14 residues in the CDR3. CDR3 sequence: CASSLGGGSTEAFF. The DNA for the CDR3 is TGTGCCAGCAGCTTAGGAGGGGGGAGCACTGAAGCTTTCTTT.